Sequencing of this TCR beta chain was carried out in a study of blood T cell repertoires in COVID-19 (dated by TCRdb to between 2020 and 2021). Looking at the study overall: Samples from collaborators originated in the United States, Italy and Spain and spanned both the acute and convalescent phases of COVID-19. The material from the prospective study consisted of cDNA or gDNA derived from T cells, B-cell-depleted T cells, or PBMCs. Deeply sampled blood TCRbeta repertoires from subjects exposed to, actively infected with, or recovered from COVID-19 were included in the dataset. A freely available public database, intended as a resource for researchers studying the immune response to SARS-CoV-2, is where the repertoires were released. The samples were drawn from the first 160 participants of the ongoing ImmuneRACE study and from over a thousand subjects provided by 6 global collaborators. Sample metadata almost always included a de-identified subject ID, COVID-19 status, age in years and sex. HLA class I and class II types, where available, came from metadata supplied by the sample provider rather than from assay-based typing. Broader findings and caveats from the paper: Clinical and demographic metadata were provided uncurated, with the amount varying by source and participant.

About this clone: The antigen it binds to is not known. No much larger clone is present one base from it, and per-base qualities are unavailable.

Collaborating institutions collected whole blood in K2EDTA tubes following their own protocols. For TCRbeta analysis, collaborator samples were shipped as frozen whole blood, as isolated PBMCs, or as DNA extracted from either sample type. V is trimmed back by 3 bases and J by 6 bases, and the junction contains 5 bases that no gene match accounts for. Spanning cysteine to phenylalanine, the CDR3 consists of 15 amino acids. Of all the DNA, just the CDR3 is kept, 45 bases in frame from base 1. CDR1 and CDR2, per the germline V gene, are SGHDN and FVKESK. TCRbeta CDR3 regions were amplified from genomic DNA using the immunoSEQ Assay, a bias-controlled multiplex PCR. On the authors' methods: The number of nucleated cells in each sample was estimated from the amplification of reference gene primers within the assay. Sequence reads were collapsed and filtered to measure the absolute abundance of every unique TCRbeta CDR3 rearrangement. For each sample, productive Simpson clonality was calculated as the square root of Simpson's diversity index across productive rearrangements. TCRdb took over this immuneACCESS table, retaining in-frame rearrangements with V and J assigned. Such tables are incomplete; in checked studies, under half of the missing clones stem from an unresolved V gene, and the remainder is unexplained. D and trimming were read from the DNA, whereas the V and J calls and clone size are those reported in that table. For this sample the table gives about 73,000 clones, of which around 90% were detected only once. The leading ten clones occupy approximately 15% of the sample.

Recombination linked TRBV14 to TRBJ2-3; 11 central bases correspond to TRBD2. The TCR was taken from a woman older than 75 with active or convalescent COVID-19. Sequencing was done on a sample of peripheral blood. CDR3 loop: CASSHLAGGRDTQYF. DNA sequence: TGTGCCAGCAGCCATCTAGCGGGGGGAAGGGATACGCAGTATTTT.